The 27 T cell receptor beta chains in this list originate from one sample, sequenced in a study of high-grade serous ovarian cancer treatment subgroups. The tumor samples were collected prior to definitive surgery or chemotherapy. Method: immunoSEQ multiplex PCR; TCRdb's copy keeps in-frame clones and lacks some. This sample has some 4,400 clones, with roughly four fifths found just once. What was sequenced was tumor tissue. The source of these receptors is a human donor with high-grade serous ovarian cancer.

V gene TRBV25-1 combines with J gene TRBJ2-3; 10 positions agree with TRBD2. The CDR3 loop spans 15 amino acids. Germline V gives CDR1 MGHDK, CDR2 SYGVNS. The V gene end was trimmed by 6 bases and the J gene end by 4 bases; junction bases not matched to a gene: 7. Written as DNA, the CDR3 is TGTGCCAGCAGGACGAGCGGGAGGGGCGCAGATACGCAGTATTTT. As protein: CASRTSGRGADTQYF.

The chain links TRBV5-8 to TRBJ2-3, with D possibly being TRBD2 (6 bases). Per the germline V gene, CDR1 is SGHTS and CDR2 is YDEGEE. The CDR3 runs to 16 residues. V shed 5 bases and J shed 2 bases, with 18 bases lying between them. The CDR3 bases are TGTGCCAGCAGGCGGGGCGGAGGGGTTTACACAGATACGCAGTATTTT. Translated: CASRRGGGVYTDTQYF.

The CDR3 spells CARSSVRGRENTDTQYF. The DNA for the CDR3 is TGTGCCAGAAGTTCCGTACGGGGGAGGGAGAACACAGATACGCAGTATTTT. J is TRBJ2-3 and V is TRBV5-3; 7 nucleotides line up with TRBD2. TRBV5-3 is placed among ORFs of uncertain function. This CDR3 is 17 amino acids long. V lost 5 bases and J lost 2; bases outside the gene matches: 14.

The chain has TRBV28 and TRBJ2-4; 8 bases line up with TRBD2. V shed 5 bases and J 2 bases; nucleotides not matched to a gene: 5. The CDR3 runs 15 residues. Germline CDR1 is MDHEN and CDR2 is SYDVKM. CDR3: CASSLPGGTKNIQYF. The DNA of the CDR3 is TGTGCCAGCAGTCTACCGGGGGGGACCAAAAACATTCAGTACTTC.

The chain recombines TRBV2 with TRBJ2-5; D not certain. The germline V gene has CDR1 SNHLY and CDR2 FYNNEI. V dropped 4 bases and J dropped 1 base, with 16 bases sitting between them. The CDR3 has 16 amino acids. The CDR3 is CASSGPTSGFQETQYF. CDR3 DNA: TGTGCCAGCAGTGGTCCGACATCGGGCTTCCAAGAGACCCAGTACTTC.

The CDR3 loop is CAISESTSVTSAYEQYF. DNA of the CDR3: TGTGCCATCAGTGAGTCGACCTCGGTGACTAGCGCCTACGAGCAGTACTTC. This chain uses TRBV10-3 with TRBJ2-7; TRBD2 aligns across 8 bases. Looked up from germline, CDR1 is ENHRY and CDR2 is SYGVKD. The CDR3 is 17 amino acids. V shed 0 bases, J shed 2 bases, and the junction held 9 bases outside the gene matches.

This clone was counted once. The chain joins TRBV19 to TRBJ1-5, with D uncertain. Germline loops: CDR1 LNHDA, CDR2 SQIVND (reference sequence). V dropped 2 bases and J dropped 5 bases, with 13 bases sitting between them. This CDR3 spans 15 amino acids. The CDR3 region is CASSIFSSRDQPQHF. As DNA, the CDR3 is TGTGCCAGTAGTATATTTAGCTCGAGGGATCAGCCCCAGCATTTT.

The rearrangement joins TRBV5-5 to TRBJ2-7; D gene uncertain. Trimming shortened V by 0 bases and J by 1 base, and 8 bases separated the two germline ends. Germline values: CDR1 SGHKS, CDR2 YYEKEE (reference sequence). This CDR3 comprises 14 residues. The CDR3 loop is CASSLDLWSYEQYF. In DNA form, the CDR3 reads TGTGCCAGCAGCTTGGATCTCTGGTCCTACGAGCAGTACTTC. Using reference TRBV5-5 and TRBJ2-7 for the parts outside the CDR3, the full variable domain is DAGVTQSPTHLIKTRGQQVTLRCSPISGHKSVSWYQQVLGQGPQFIFQYYEKEERGRGNFPDRFSARQFPNYSSELNVNALLLGDSALYLCASSLDLWSYEQYFGPGTRLTVT.

The chain links TRBV25-1 to TRBJ2-1; tentative D call: TRBD1 (6 bases). Trimming shortened V by 3 bases and J by 8 bases, and 8 bases separated the two germline ends. The CDR3 has 12 amino acids. The germline V gene encodes CDR1 MGHDK and CDR2 SYGVNS. CDR3 nucleotides: TGTGCCAGCAGTGACAGGGGCGATGAGCAGTTCTTC. Translation: CASSDRGDEQFF.

CDR3 nucleotide sequence: TGTGCCAGCAGCCCAATATTAGCGGGGCTAAACAATGAGCAGTTCTTC. It is translated as CASSPILAGLNNEQFF. The chain has TRBV7-2 and TRBJ2-1; 8 bases agree with TRBD2. V lost 5 bases, J lost 5 bases, and 11 bases stayed unmatched. Per the germline V gene, CDR1 is SGHTA and CDR2 is FQGNSA. CDR3 length equals 16 residues.

The chain links TRBV27 to TRBJ1-1; D remains unclear. This CDR3 comprises 14 residues. V lost 5 bases, J lost 1 base, and 11 bases lay in between. Germline V CDR1 and CDR2: MNHEY, SMNVEV (reference sequence). The CDR3 spells CASSPPSGNTEAFF. The CDR3 DNA reads as TGTGCCAGCAGTCCGCCGTCCGGGAACACTGAAGCTTTCTTT.

V gene TRBV9 combines with J gene TRBJ1-3; D is perhaps TRBD1 (6 bases). Germline V CDR1 and CDR2: SGDLS, YYNGEE. V dropped 0 bases and J dropped 0 bases, with 13 bases sitting between them. CDR3 length: 17 amino acids. The CDR3 DNA is TGTGCCAGCAGCGTAGGGGCAGGGGCGGGCTCTGGAAACACCATATATTTT. Translated, it gives CASSVGAGAGSGNTIYF.

This clone was recorded a few times. The J gene is TRBJ2-1, the V gene TRBV5-8; 9 positions agree with TRBD2. The CDR3 runs to 18 residues. The germline V gene encodes CDR1 SGHTS and CDR2 YDEGEE. The V gene end was trimmed by 4 bases and the J gene end by 4 bases; junction bases not matched to a gene: 15. The CDR3 DNA sequence: TGTGCCAGCAGCCTCAAGGAGCGGGGGGCTTTCGCTTACAATGAGCAGTTCTTC. Amino acids: CASSLKERGAFAYNEQFF. Together with reference TRBV5-8 and TRBJ2-1, the CDR3 gives the full variable domain: EAGVTQSPTHLIKTRGQQATLRCSPISGHTSVYWYQQALGLGLQFLLWYDEGEERNRGNFPPRFSGRQFPNYSSELNVNALELEDSALYLCASSLKERGAFAYNEQFFGPGTRLTVL.

The V and J genes are TRBV11-2 and TRBJ2-2; D is unresolved. The germline V and J ends were trimmed by 6 bases and 7 bases, with 18 bases remaining between them. Germline CDR1 reads SGHAT; CDR2 reads FQNNGV. CDR3 size: 15 residues. CDR3 protein: CASSRPDRAYGELFF. The DNA of the CDR3 is TGTGCCAGCAGTCGCCCCGATCGCGCGTACGGGGAGCTGTTTTTT.

This chain joins TRBV19 and TRBJ1-1; weak D call: TRBD1 (6 bases). The germline gives CDR1 LNHDA, CDR2 SQIVND (reference sequence). V shed 5 bases and J shed 10 bases, with 14 bases lying between them. The CDR3 is made up of 12 amino acids. The CDR3: CASSARQAAAFF. The CDR3 DNA sequence: TGTGCCAGTAGTGCCCGACAGGCAGCAGCTTTCTTT.

The chain carries TRBV20-1 and TRBJ2-5, with D tentatively TRBD1 or TRBD2 (7 bases each). The assigned J gene may be wrong: the sequence end matches TRBJ2-7 better. This CDR3 comprises 11 residues. Germline-derived CDR1 and CDR2 are DFQATT and SNEGSKA (reference sequence). CDR3 region: CSGQGGHEQYF. CDR3 nucleotide sequence: TGCAGTGGCCAGGGGGGGCACGAGCAGTACTTC.

V and J are TRBV30 and TRBJ2-3; D may be TRBD2 (6 bases). CDR1 is GTSNPN, CDR2 SVGIG, per germline (reference sequence). The CDR3 extends over 14 amino acids. V was pared by 3 bases and J by 6 bases, with 16 bases between. CDR3: CAWRSAGGLDTQYF. Written as DNA, the CDR3 is TGTGCCTGGAGGTCAGCGGGTGGGTTGGATACGCAGTATTTT.

The rearrangement uses TRBV10-3 and TRBJ2-3; 9 bases fit TRBD2. The CDR3 is made up of 15 amino acids. CDR1 is ENHRY and CDR2 is SYGVKD in the germline V gene. Unmatched junction bases numbered 7, after V lost 4 bases and J lost 5 bases. The chain's CDR3 is CAISAAGGHGDTQYF. CDR3 in DNA: TGTGCCATCAGTGCAGCGGGGGGCCACGGAGATACGCAGTATTTT.

The chain employs TRBV5-8 and TRBJ2-7; a possible D gene is TRBD1 (5 bases). Looked up from germline, CDR1 is SGHTS and CDR2 is YDEGEE. This CDR3 region has 15 residues. The ends were cut back, 1 base at V and 3 bases at J, with 14 bases in the middle. CDR3: CASSLYPGSFYEQYF. The CDR3 DNA is TGTGCCAGCAGCTTGTACCCAGGGTCCTTCTACGAGCAGTACTTC.

V gene TRBV28 combines with J gene TRBJ1-5; D call uncertain. Germline values: CDR1 MDHEN, CDR2 SYDVKM. Between the trimmed V and J ends, which lost 0 bases and 10 bases, there was a span of 7 bases. This CDR3 has 12 amino acids. The CDR3 DNA follows: TGTGCCAGCAGTTTATGGAGACGACCCCAGCATTTT. Protein: CASSLWRRPQHF. The complete variable domain, with remaining parts taken from reference TRBV28 and TRBJ1-5, reads DVKVTQSSRYLVKRTGEKVFLECVQDMDHENMFWYRQDPGLGLRLIYFSYDVKMKEKGDIPEGYSVSREKKERFSLILESASTNQTSMYLCASSLWRRPQHFGDGTRLSIL.

The genes are TRBV19 and TRBJ2-5, with 7 bases lining up with TRBD1. The J call may be wrong; the DNA end is better matched by TRBJ2-7. CDR1 and CDR2 (germline): LNHDA, SQIVND (reference sequence). The CDR3 runs 15 residues. CDR3 amino acids: CASSQPRGLLNEQYF. The CDR3, as DNA: TGTGCCAGTAGTCAGCCTAGGGGGCTACTGAACGAGCAGTACTTC.

The chain is built from TRBV5-5 and TRBJ2-2; 9 bases are a match to TRBD1. CDR3 size: 15 residues. The trim removed 0 bases at V and 4 bases at J, leaving 1 base unmatched. Germline V gene lookup returns CDR1 SGHKS and CDR2 YYEKEE (reference sequence). The CDR3 sequence is CASSLDRGPTGELFF. CDR3 nucleotides: TGTGCCAGCAGCTTGGACAGGGGGCCCACCGGGGAGCTGTTTTTT. The variable domain in full, with the rest retrieved from reference TRBV5-5 and TRBJ2-2, is DAGVTQSPTHLIKTRGQQVTLRCSPISGHKSVSWYQQVLGQGPQFIFQYYEKEERGRGNFPDRFSARQFPNYSSELNVNALLLGDSALYLCASSLDRGPTGELFFGEGSRLTVL.

This clone was detected once. This sequence joins TRBV19 and TRBJ2-3, with TRBD2 as a possible D gene (6 bases). Deletions cut 4 bases from V and 1 base from J, with 12 bases between. The CDR3 totals 15 residues. Germline V CDR1 and CDR2: LNHDA, SQIVND (reference sequence). The CDR3 DNA is TGTGCCAGTAGTAGCGAGCGGGTTCGCACAGATACGCAGTATTTT. Encoded protein: CASSSERVRTDTQYF.

The chain couples TRBV13 to TRBJ1-1; unclear D gene. Germline CDR1 is PRHDT and CDR2 is FYEKMQ (reference sequence). V dropped 0 bases and J dropped 5 bases, with 7 bases sitting between them. The CDR3 length is 13 residues. CDR3 nucleotide sequence: TGTGCCAGCAGCTTAGGGGGCGGAACTGAAGCTTTCTTT. Its translation is CASSLGGGTEAFF.

This rearrangement joins TRBV18 to TRBJ1-1; 8 bases line up with TRBD1. Trimming removed 8 bases from V and 0 bases from J; junction bases left unmatched: 8. The CDR3 runs to 15 residues. From germline, CDR1 is KGHSH and CDR2 LQKENI. The CDR3 loop is CASTGQGTMNTEAFF. DNA of the CDR3: TGTGCCAGCACAGGACAGGGAACTATGAACACTGAAGCTTTCTTT.

This chain joins TRBV5-1 and TRBJ2-7; D uncertain. V lost 4 bases to trimming and J lost 4 bases, with 6 bases between them. The length of the CDR3 is 11 residues. Germline V CDR1 and CDR2: SGHRS, YFSETQ. CDR3 sequence (DNA): TGCGCCAGCAGCCTCGAATACGAGCAGTACTTC. It encodes CASSLEYEQYF.

The sample holds a few counts of this clone. The chain carries TRBV4-2 and TRBJ2-5; 10 nucleotides line up with TRBD2. CDR1 is LGHNA, CDR2 YNFKEQ, per germline. Unmatched junction bases numbered 7, after V lost 1 base and J lost 5 bases. CDR3 length: 16 amino acids. This CDR3 is CASSQGSAGGPETQYF. The CDR3 nucleotides are TGTGCCAGCAGCCAAGGGTCAGCGGGGGGGCCCGAGACCCAGTACTTC.